This T cell receptor beta chain stems from a study of blood T cell repertoires in COVID-19. On the study more broadly: Researchers got acute and convalescent COVID-19 samples from the United States, Italy and Spain. PBMCs, B-cell-depleted T cells, or T cells provided the cDNA or gDNA that made up the material.

Per the study methods: Estimated nucleated cell counts came from reference gene primer amplification. Profiling relied on immunoSEQ multiplex PCR, and the TCRdb table lists in-frame clones only, not all of them. The V and J calls and clone size come from that table; D and trimming were worked out from the DNA. The repertoire has over 200,000 clones, roughly 82% of them found once; the top ten carry approximately 2.3%. The CDR3 length is 14 residues. J gave up 8 bases and V 1 base, and 6 bases lay outside the gene matches. Germline-derived CDR1 and CDR2 are MNHNS and SASEGT. This TCR came from a man aged 40-55 years who had recovered from COVID-19. The chain uses TRBV6-1 and TRBJ1-1, with 8 nucleotides matching TRBD1. What was sequenced was peripheral blood. CDR3 sequence: CASSEGATGEEAFF. The CDR3 coding sequence is TGTGCCAGCAGTGAAGGGGCGACAGGGGAGGAAGCTTTCTTT.